One and the same sample provided the 10 T cell receptor beta chains below, sequenced in a study of PD-1 blockade in classical Hodgkin lymphoma. Described time point: cycle 4 day 1 (C4D1), after less than 7 weeks of nivolumab. Each patient's relapse followed autologous stem cell transplantation, and brentuximab vedotin exposure varied. Assay: immunoSEQ multiplex PCR; the TCRdb copy retains only in-frame clones and omits some. The data contain some 110,000 clones, about 92% of them singletons. Material: peripheral blood mononuclear cells (PBMCs), obtained before the fourth cycle of nivolumab. Receptor source: a human donor with classical Hodgkin lymphoma.

The genes are TRBV10-3 and TRBJ2-6; 11 bases align to TRBD1. Germline V gene sequence: CDR1 ENHRY, CDR2 SYGVKD. The CDR3 has 17 residues. Germline trimming cut 6 bases from V and 0 bases from J; bases unmatched to any gene: 4. The CDR3 region is CAISPGTGGSGANVLTF. In DNA, the CDR3 is TGTGCCATCAGCCCCGGGACAGGGGGCTCTGGGGCCAACGTCCTGACTTTC.

In its sample, this clone was seen once. The chain joins TRBV27 to TRBJ2-7; D is tentatively TRBD1 or TRBD2 (5 bases each). Per the germline V gene, CDR1 is MNHEY and CDR2 is SMNVEV (reference sequence). The CDR3 covers 14 residues. V was pared by 3 bases and J by 3 bases, with 12 bases between. The CDR3 protein is CASSFWGKNYEQYF. The CDR3 nucleotides read TGTGCCAGCAGTTTCTGGGGGAAAAACTACGAGCAGTACTTC.

The rearrangement uses TRBV6-5 and TRBJ1-1; TRBD1 matches 8 bases. The CDR3 consists of 14 residues. J was trimmed by 7 bases and V by 1 base; bases with no gene match: 5. Germline V CDR1 and CDR2: MNHEY, SVGAGI. The chain's CDR3 is CASSYFRGQNEAFF. The CDR3 coding sequence is TGTGCCAGCAGTTACTTCAGGGGGCAAAATGAAGCTTTCTTT.

The V call is TRBV27, the J call TRBJ2-1; D uncertain. Trimming left V 6 bases short and J 6 bases short, with 12 bases between. The germline V gene encodes CDR1 MNHEY and CDR2 SMNVEV (reference sequence). The CDR3 extends over 13 amino acids. The CDR3 reads CASRTHTSNEQFF. The DNA for the CDR3 is TGTGCCAGCAGGACACATACCAGCAATGAGCAGTTCTTC.

The chain combines TRBV6-6 with TRBJ1-4; tentative D call: TRBD1 (5 bases). V gave up 6 bases and J gave up 8 bases, with 22 bases separating them. Germline V gene sequence: CDR1 MNHNY, CDR2 SVGAGI (reference sequence). The CDR3 covers 16 residues. The DNA for the CDR3 is TGTGCCAGCAGCTATGGGGGGTCTTCCCACGGGGAAAAACTGTTTTTT. Protein sequence: CASSYGGSSHGEKLFF.

V gene TRBV7-6 combines with J gene TRBJ2-5, with D possibly TRBD1 on 5 matching bases. CDR1 and CDR2 from the germline V gene are SGHVS and FNYEAQ. V dropped 1 base and J dropped 4 bases, with 10 bases sitting between them. The CDR3 is 14 residues long. The CDR3: CASSLGGSGETQYF. DNA of the CDR3: TGTGCCAGCAGCTTAGGGGGCTCGGGAGAGACCCAGTACTTC.

This clone was counted a few times. This chain uses TRBV6-5 with TRBJ2-7; D possibly corresponds to TRBD1 (5 bases). Germline CDR1 is MNHEY and CDR2 is SVGAGI. This CDR3 spans 14 amino acids. With 2 bases removed from V and 2 bases from J, the gap between germline ends came to 10 bases. CDR3: CASSYGVRAYEQYF. The CDR3 DNA sequence: TGTGCCAGCAGTTACGGGGTCAGGGCCTACGAGCAGTACTTC.

This rearrangement joins TRBV6-5 to TRBJ1-3; 9 nucleotides agree with TRBD1. The CDR3 sequence is 16 residues long. Germline lookup yields CDR1 MNHEY and CDR2 SVGAGI. V trimming: 4 bases; J trimming: 1 base; junction bases outside the gene matches: 5. The CDR3 region is CASSLQGAVSGNTIYF. DNA for the CDR3: TGTGCCAGCAGTTTACAGGGGGCGGTATCTGGAAACACCATATATTTT.

This sequence joins TRBV7-2 and TRBJ1-4, with D hard to call. Per the germline V gene, CDR1 is SGHTA and CDR2 is FQGNSA. The CDR3 runs to 14 residues. V lost 1 base and J 8 bases, leaving 11 bases between the germline ends. CDR3 bases: TGTGCCAGCAGCTTAGTATACCAGAAGGAAAAACTGTTTTTT. Its protein product is CASSLVYQKEKLFF.

This sequence joins TRBV19 and TRBJ2-2, with D unclear. Trimming pared 1 base from V and 14 bases from J, leaving 11 bases between. CDR1 and CDR2 (germline): LNHDA, SQIVND (reference sequence). The CDR3 totals 12 residues. CDR3 coding DNA: TGTGCCAGTAGTATAGGGGTCGCTGGACTGTTTTTT. Translated, it gives CASSIGVAGLFF.